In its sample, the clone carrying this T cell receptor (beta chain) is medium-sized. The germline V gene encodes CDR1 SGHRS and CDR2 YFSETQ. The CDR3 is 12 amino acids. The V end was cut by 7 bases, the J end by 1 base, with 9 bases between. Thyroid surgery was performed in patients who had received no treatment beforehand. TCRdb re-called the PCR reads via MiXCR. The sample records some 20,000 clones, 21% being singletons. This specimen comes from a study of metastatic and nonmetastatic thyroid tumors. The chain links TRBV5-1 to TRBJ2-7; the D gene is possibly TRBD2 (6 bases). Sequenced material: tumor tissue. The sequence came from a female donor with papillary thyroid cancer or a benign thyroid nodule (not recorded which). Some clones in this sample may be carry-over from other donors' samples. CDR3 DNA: TGCGCCAGCGCCCGGGAGTCCTACGAGCAGTACTTC. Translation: CASARESYEQYF.